This T cell receptor (beta chain) derives from a study of cytomegalovirus exposure and HLA in healthy donors. Germline V gene lookup returns CDR1 LGHNA and CDR2 YNFKEQ. Trimming took 0 bases from V and 5 from J; bases not matched to a gene: 9. This CDR3 spans 17 amino acids. Some clones are missing from TCRdb's copy, which holds only in-frame ones; the method was immunoSEQ multiplex PCR. The sample includes 140,000 or so clones, roughly 87% of them seen just once. This receptor was obtained from a man younger than 30 in good health and CMV-seropositive. Sequenced input: PBMCs. The rearrangement uses TRBV4-2 and TRBJ2-5, with TRBD2 identical over 10 bases. DNA of the CDR3: TGTGCCAGCAGCCAAGATGGCCGAGCGGGGGGGCCGGAGACCCAGTACTTC. Its translation is CASSQDGRAGGPETQYF.